The 27 T cell receptor beta chains below all came from one sample that was sequenced in a study of blood T cell repertoires in COVID-19. Assay: immunoSEQ multiplex PCR; the TCRdb copy retains only in-frame clones and omits some. The table lists roughly 95,000 clones, around nine tenths of them singletons. Sequencing was performed on peripheral blood. These receptors originate from a woman between 50 and 59 years old in a cohort sampled during active COVID-19.

The chain recombines TRBV5-6 with TRBJ2-3; TRBD1 agrees at 7 bases. The CDR3 is made up of 15 amino acids. CDR1 and CDR2 from the germline V gene are SGHDT and YYEEEE. Trimming at V came to 6 bases and at J to 2 bases, leaving 9 bases not matched to a gene. This CDR3 reads CASKEGTAYTDTQYF. The CDR3 DNA is TGTGCCAGCAAGGAAGGGACAGCGTACACAGATACGCAGTATTTT.

This chain connects TRBV28 to TRBJ2-1, with 14 bases lining up with TRBD2. CDR3 length equals 17 residues. The germline V gene encodes CDR1 MDHEN and CDR2 SYDVKM. Trimming cost V 7 bases and J 7 bases; bases outside gene matches: 12. The CDR3, as DNA: TGTGCCAGCAACCCTTTCCGGACTAGCGGGAGGTTGAATGAGCAGTTCTTC. Translating gives CASNPFRTSGRLNEQFF.

The chain employs TRBV30 and TRBJ2-5; 7 bases line up with TRBD1. V gave up 1 base and J gave up 7 bases; unmatched junction bases: 6. The CDR3 has 13 residues. Germline lookup yields CDR1 GTSNPN and CDR2 SVGIG (reference sequence). CDR3: CAWSGGQSGTQYF. The CDR3 DNA reads as TGTGCCTGGAGTGGGGGACAGAGTGGGACCCAGTACTTC.

J is TRBJ1-5 and V is TRBV30; TRBD1 matches at 7 bases. The CDR3 extends over 13 amino acids. V lost 3 bases, J lost 4 bases, and 3 bases stayed unmatched. Looked up from germline, CDR1 is GTSNPN and CDR2 is SVGIG (reference sequence). DNA for the CDR3: TGTGCCTGGAGCCTGGGACAGAATCAGCCCCAGCATTTT. Translation gives CAWSLGQNQPQHF. Together with reference TRBV30 and TRBJ1-5, the CDR3 gives the full variable domain: SQTIHQWPATLVQPVGSPLSLECTVEGTSNPNLYWYRQAAGRGLQLLFYSVGIGQISSEVPQNLSASRPQDRQFILSSKKLLLSDSGFYLCAWSLGQNQPQHFGDGTRLSIL.

The rearrangement uses TRBV28 and TRBJ1-1; D not certain. Germline CDR1 and CDR2: MDHEN and SYDVKM. This CDR3 has 12 amino acids. Trimming removed 3 bases from V and 11 bases from J, with 13 bases in between. In DNA, the CDR3 is TGTGCCAGCAGTTTGAGTAGACTCGGGGCTTTCTTT. Its translation is CASSLSRLGAFF.

This clone has a single count. This chain joins TRBV7-9 and TRBJ1-5, with 8 bases identical to TRBD1. Germline V lookup: CDR1 SEHNR, CDR2 FQNEAQ (reference sequence). This CDR3 comprises 15 residues. V trimming: 5 bases; J trimming: 2 bases; junction bases outside the gene matches: 5. The CDR3 sequence: CASSPGQGGNQPQHF. CDR3 nucleotide sequence: TGTGCCAGCAGCCCCGGACAGGGCGGCAATCAGCCCCAGCATTTT.

The chain joins TRBV29-1 to TRBJ1-2; 7 nucleotides line up with TRBD1. CDR3 size: 15 residues. Germline V gene sequence: CDR1 SQVTM, CDR2 ANQGSEA. V gave up 6 bases and J gave up 1 base; unmatched junction bases: 11. The CDR3 is CSVRQGIGSNYGYTF. As DNA, the CDR3 is TGCAGCGTACGACAGGGTATTGGTAGTAACTATGGCTACACCTTC.

This chain connects TRBV9 to TRBJ2-3; 7 nucleotides line up with TRBD1. Germline V CDR1 and CDR2: SGDLS, YYNGEE. Losses at the gene ends were 0 bases for V and 1 base for J; bases not matched to a gene: 8. This CDR3 contains 17 residues. Here the CDR3 reads CASSVGIFGTGTDTQYF. In DNA form, the CDR3 reads TGTGCCAGCAGCGTAGGGATATTCGGGACAGGCACAGATACGCAGTATTTT.

This clone appeared a few times. The DNA of the CDR3 is TGCGCCAGCAGCTTGGAGACCGGGACAAGGCACTATGGCTACACCTTC. It encodes CASSLETGTRHYGYTF. The chain links TRBV5-1 to TRBJ1-2; tentatively, D is TRBD1 (6 bases). Trimming took 0 bases from V and 3 from J, leaving 15 bases between them. The germline V gene has CDR1 SGHRS and CDR2 YFSETQ. This CDR3 is built from 16 residues. The variable domain in full, with the rest retrieved from reference TRBV5-1 and TRBJ1-2, is KAGVTQTPRYLIKTRGQQVTLSCSPISGHRSVSWYQQTPGQGLQFLFEYFSETQRNKGNFPGRFSGRQFSNSRSEMNVSTLELGDSALYLCASSLETGTRHYGYTFGSGTRLTVV.

V gene TRBV6-1 combines with J gene TRBJ2-7; TRBD1 aligns across 8 bases. Trimming at V came to 1 base and at J to 2 bases, leaving 1 base not matched to a gene. CDR1 and CDR2 from the germline V gene are MNHNS and SASEGT. This CDR3 comprises 14 residues. In DNA form, the CDR3 reads TGTGCCAGCAGTGAAGACAGGGGGGCCTACGAGCAGTACTTC. Protein: CASSEDRGAYEQYF.

The genes are TRBV7-2 and TRBJ2-7; 9 bases map to TRBD1. CDR1 SGHTA and CDR2 FQGNSA come from the germline V gene. V was clipped by 3 bases and J by 7 bases; unmatched bases: 1. The CDR3 length is 12 residues. CDR3 residues: CASSLDRGEQYF. CDR3 bases: TGTGCCAGCAGCTTGGACAGGGGAGAGCAGTACTTC.

The CDR3 DNA is TGTGCCAGCAGTGTCAGGGTGAACACTGAAGCTTTCTTT. This translates into CASSVRVNTEAFF. The chain links TRBV2 to TRBJ1-1; D possibly corresponds to TRBD1 (5 bases). Looked up from germline, CDR1 is SNHLY and CDR2 is FYNNEI. Trimming left V 4 bases short and J 0 bases short, with 6 bases between. The CDR3 extends over 13 amino acids.

The chain uses TRBV10-1 and TRBJ1-5, with D unresolved. CDR1 WNHNN and CDR2 SYGVQD come from the germline V gene (reference sequence). This CDR3 has 12 residues. V gave up 3 bases and J gave up 7 bases, with 7 bases separating them. The CDR3 reads CASSDGWQPQHF. As DNA, the CDR3 is TGCGCCAGCAGTGACGGTTGGCAGCCCCAGCATTTT.

J is TRBJ1-4 and V is TRBV5-1; D is perhaps TRBD1 (6 bases). CDR1 SGHRS and CDR2 YFSETQ come from the germline V gene. The CDR3 is 14 residues long. Trimming left V 4 bases short and J 8 bases short, with 15 bases between. The CDR3 region is CASSPGTPGEKLFF. DNA for the CDR3: TGCGCCAGCAGCCCCGGGACACCGGGCGAAAAACTGTTTTTT.

This clone was observed a single time. The chain joins TRBV3-1 (or the pseudogene TRBV3-2) to TRBJ1-4, with a tentative D call TRBD1 (6 bases). Germline-derived CDR1 and CDR2 are LGHDT and YNNKEL (reference sequence). The CDR3 is 14 residues long. V dropped 2 bases and J dropped 6 bases, with 10 bases sitting between them. The CDR3 loop reads CASSQRGGYEKLFF. The CDR3 nucleotides are TGTGCCAGCAGCCAAAGGGGGGGGTATGAAAAACTGTTTTTT.

The V gene is TRBV7-8, the J gene TRBJ1-2; D might be TRBD1 (5 bases). With 3 bases removed from V and 4 bases from J, the gap between germline ends came to 15 bases. Germline V lookup: CDR1 SGHVS, CDR2 FQNEAQ. CDR3 length equals 15 residues. The CDR3 region is CASSFGGKRGYGYTF. As DNA, the CDR3 is TGTGCCAGCAGCTTTGGCGGGAAAAGGGGCTATGGCTACACCTTC.

This clone was counted only a few times. The CDR3: CATSDGGLSYGYTF. DNA of the CDR3: TGTGCCACCAGTGATGGGGGACTTTCCTATGGCTACACCTTC. This chain connects TRBV24-1 to TRBJ1-2, with a possible D match to TRBD1 (5 bases). The CDR3 consists of 14 residues. Germline loops: CDR1 KGHDR, CDR2 SFDVKD. V lost 3 bases and J lost 4, with 11 bases in between.

The chain couples TRBV3-1 (or the pseudogene TRBV3-2) to TRBJ1-1, with D tentatively TRBD1 (5 bases). Germline loops: CDR1 LGHDT, CDR2 YNNKEL (reference sequence). V gave up 0 bases and J gave up 5 bases, with 13 bases separating them. The length of the CDR3 is 15 residues. CDR3 in DNA: TGTGCCAGCAGCCAAGATTGGGGGACTCGGACTGAAGCTTTCTTT. As protein: CASSQDWGTRTEAFF.

V and J are TRBV7-9 and TRBJ1-2; perhaps TRBD1 as D (5 bases). The CDR3 contains 17 residues. Trimming pared 2 bases from V and 5 bases from J, leaving 21 bases between. From germline, CDR1 is SEHNR and CDR2 FQNEAQ (reference sequence). CDR3 in amino acids: CASSLLGVRVEGYGYTF. In nucleotides, the CDR3 is TGTGCCAGCAGCTTATTGGGCGTCAGGGTGGAGGGGTATGGCTACACCTTC.

This clone was counted a few times. This rearrangement joins TRBV6-1 to TRBJ2-3; 7 bases fit TRBD1. Trimming cost V 0 bases and J 2 bases; bases outside gene matches: 11. Germline values: CDR1 MNHNS, CDR2 SASEGT. This CDR3 is built from 18 residues. The chain's CDR3 is CASSEAGVRGRDTDTQYF. CDR3 DNA: TGTGCCAGCAGTGAAGCAGGGGTGAGGGGGCGAGACACAGATACGCAGTATTTT.

This clone came up a few times. Written as DNA, the CDR3 is TGTGCCAGCAGTTTATCGAGCGTAGTACTGTCAGATACGCAGTATTTT. It translates to CASSLSSVVLSDTQYF. J is TRBJ2-3 and V is TRBV27; D uncertain. CDR3 length: 16 amino acids. CDR1 is MNHEY and CDR2 is SMNVEV in the germline V gene (reference sequence). V lost 0 bases, J lost 4 bases, and 14 bases lay in between.

The chain recombines TRBV6-5 with TRBJ2-3; TRBD2 is a possible D gene (5 bases). Between the trimmed V and J ends, which lost 0 bases and 6 bases, there was a span of 7 bases. Looked up from germline, CDR1 is MNHEY and CDR2 is SVGAGI. The CDR3 runs 13 residues. Here the CDR3 DNA reads TGTGCCAGCAGTTACTCCCCGGGGGATACGCAGTATTTT. It encodes CASSYSPGDTQYF.

This sequence joins TRBV9 and TRBJ2-3; 10 nucleotides line up with TRBD2. In germline, CDR1 is SGDLS, CDR2 YYNGEE. This CDR3 is built from 14 residues. The junction had 1 base not matched to a gene; V was cut back by 1 base and J by 5 bases. CDR3 residues: CASSVLAGEDTQYF. CDR3 nucleotide sequence: TGTGCCAGCAGCGTACTAGCGGGAGAAGATACGCAGTATTTT.

The V gene is TRBV28, the J gene TRBJ1-2; D gene unclear. The CDR3 covers 14 residues. V was cut by 6 bases and J by 0 bases, with 11 bases left in between. Germline CDR1 and CDR2: MDHEN and SYDVKM. The CDR3 spells CASSLDTTNYGYTF. The CDR3 DNA follows: TGTGCCAGCAGCCTTGACACCACTAACTATGGCTACACCTTC.

The CDR3 loop reads CASSLRQYQETQYF. CDR3 sequence (DNA): TGTGCCAGCAGCTTAAGACAGTACCAAGAGACCCAGTACTTC. This chain joins TRBV5-6 and TRBJ2-5; D perhaps matches TRBD1 (5 bases). CDR1 is SGHDT, CDR2 YYEEEE, per germline. The CDR3 runs 14 residues. Deletions cut 2 bases from V and 0 bases from J, with 8 bases between.

The CDR3 DNA follows: TGTGCCAGTAGTACCCGACAGGGCAACATTCAGTACTTC. It specifies CASSTRQGNIQYF. J is TRBJ2-4 and V is TRBV19; TRBD1 matches 7 bases. V lost 4 bases to trimming and J lost 7 bases; unmatched junction nucleotides: 4. Germline-derived CDR1 and CDR2 are LNHDA and SQIVND (reference sequence). This CDR3 region has 13 residues. The entire variable domain, with the rest obtained from reference TRBV19 and TRBJ2-4, is as follows: DGGITQSPKYLFRKEGQNVTLSCEQNLNHDAMYWYRQDPGQGLRLIYYSQIVNDFQKGDIAEGYSVSREKKESFPLTVTSAQKNPTAFYLCASSTRQGNIQYFGAGTRLSVL.

The rearrangement uses TRBV3-1 (or the pseudogene TRBV3-2) and TRBJ1-6; the match to TRBD1 covers 9 bases. Germline trimming cut 8 bases from V and 6 bases from J; bases unmatched to any gene: 8. This CDR3 has 15 amino acids. In germline, CDR1 is LGHDT, CDR2 YNNKEL (reference sequence). The CDR3 loop reads CASGSGTGPNSPLHF. The CDR3 DNA follows: TGTGCCAGCGGATCCGGGACAGGGCCTAATTCACCCCTCCACTTT.